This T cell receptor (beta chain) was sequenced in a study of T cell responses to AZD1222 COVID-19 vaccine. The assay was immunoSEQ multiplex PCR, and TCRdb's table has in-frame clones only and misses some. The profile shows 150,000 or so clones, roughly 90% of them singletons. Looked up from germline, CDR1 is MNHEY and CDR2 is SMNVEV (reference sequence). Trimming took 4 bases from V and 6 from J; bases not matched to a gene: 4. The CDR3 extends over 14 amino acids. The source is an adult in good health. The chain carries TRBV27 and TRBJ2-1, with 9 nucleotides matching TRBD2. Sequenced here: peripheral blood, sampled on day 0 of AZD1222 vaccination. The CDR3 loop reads CASSSGLAPNEQFF. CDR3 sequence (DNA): TGTGCCAGCAGTTCGGGACTAGCCCCCAATGAGCAGTTCTTC.